Presented here are 27 T cell receptor beta chains from one specimen sequenced in a study of cytomegalovirus exposure and HLA in healthy donors. Clones were read by immunoSEQ multiplex PCR, and TCRdb kept only the in-frame ones, dropping some. The sample carries around 60,000 clones, almost 97% recorded once. The sequenced material came from PBMCs. The receptors stem from a woman in her late teens or twenties in good health and CMV-seronegative.

The chain recombines TRBV19 with TRBJ2-3; 8 positions match TRBD1. CDR3 length equals 17 residues. The V gene's germline CDR1 is LNHDA and CDR2 SQIVND (reference sequence). After removal of 0 bases from V and 3 bases from J, the junction contained 8 bases not matched to a gene. The CDR3 region has the DNA TGTGCCAGTAGTATAGACGGGACAGGCAGCCCTACAGATACGCAGTATTTT. It is translated as CASSIDGTGSPTDTQYF.

The chain joins TRBV28 to TRBJ2-7; 9 bases agree with TRBD1. This CDR3 region has 13 residues. Germline CDR1 MDHEN, CDR2 SYDVKM. J was trimmed by 4 bases and V by 11 bases; bases with no gene match: 9. CDR3 sequence reads: CAAARTGVYEQYF. The CDR3 nucleotides are TGTGCCGCTGCTCGGACAGGGGTTTACGAGCAGTACTTC.

The V gene is TRBV5-1, the J gene TRBJ2-4; 7 nucleotides align to TRBD1. The CDR3 covers 15 residues. CDR1 and CDR2 (germline): SGHRS, YFSETQ. J gave up 2 bases and V 0 bases, and 2 bases lay outside the gene matches. The chain's CDR3 is CASSLETGTKNIQYF. The CDR3 bases are TGCGCCAGCAGCTTGGAGACAGGGACCAAAAACATTCAGTACTTC. The full variable domain, rest sourced from reference TRBV5-1 and TRBJ2-4, is KAGVTQTPRYLIKTRGQQVTLSCSPISGHRSVSWYQQTPGQGLQFLFEYFSETQRNKGNFPGRFSGRQFSNSRSEMNVSTLELGDSALYLCASSLETGTKNIQYFGAGTRLSVL.

The chain combines TRBV14 with TRBJ2-7; maybe TRBD1 (5 bases). V gave up 4 bases and J gave up 6 bases, with 16 bases separating them. In germline, CDR1 is SGHDN, CDR2 FVKESK. The CDR3 runs 14 residues. The CDR3 is CASSPPQVPGEQYF. DNA for the CDR3: TGTGCCAGCAGCCCACCACAGGTCCCGGGCGAGCAGTACTTC.

DNA of the CDR3: TGTGCCAGCAGTCCGACAGCGAAGGAGCAGTTCTTC. Its translation is CASSPTAKEQFF. This chain links TRBV28 with TRBJ2-1, with a tentative D call TRBD1 (5 bases). The V gene lost 5 bases and the J gene lost 10 bases, with 12 bases spanning the gap. This CDR3 has 12 amino acids. Germline CDR1 is MDHEN and CDR2 is SYDVKM.

This clone was observed a handful of times. The chain couples TRBV6-6 to TRBJ1-1; D gene ambiguous. Trimming removed 6 bases at V and 4 bases at J, with 15 bases between. The CDR3 is 14 residues long. The germline V gene encodes CDR1 MNHNY and CDR2 SVGAGI (reference sequence). CDR3 in DNA: TGTGCCAGCAGCCGCGCGAGGGAGGGCACTGAAGCTTTCTTT. Translation gives CASSRAREGTEAFF.

This clone is a singleton in its sample. The chain is built from TRBV6-5 and TRBJ1-1; weak D call: TRBD1 (5 bases). The V gene's germline CDR1 is MNHEY and CDR2 SVGAGI. The germline V and J ends were trimmed by 4 bases and 4 bases, with 16 bases remaining between them. This CDR3 region has 15 residues. The CDR3 DNA reads TGTGCCAGCAGTTTTTCGCGGGGCTACGGCACTGAAGCTTTCTTT. The encoded protein is CASSFSRGYGTEAFF.

This clone was detected once. The CDR3 is CASSDPPPDRGCGSQHF. Here the CDR3 DNA reads TGTGCCAGCAGTGACCCCCCCCCGGACAGGGGTTGTGGTTCCCAGCATTTT. The chain couples TRBV6-4 to TRBJ1-5; 9 nucleotides match TRBD1. The germline CDR1 and CDR2 sequences are MRHNA and SNTAGT. CDR3 length equals 17 residues. J lost 11 bases, V lost 2 bases, and 16 bases had no gene match.

This clone was seen a single time. The chain couples TRBV5-6 to TRBJ2-1, with 11 bases aligning to TRBD2. The germline gives CDR1 SGHDT, CDR2 YYEEEE. V lost 4 bases to trimming and J lost 4 bases; unmatched junction nucleotides: 7. The CDR3 extends over 16 amino acids. The CDR3: CASSGVVAGGYNEQFF. The CDR3 nucleotides read TGTGCCAGCAGCGGGGTGGTAGCGGGGGGGTACAATGAGCAGTTCTTC.

V gene TRBV7-6 combines with J gene TRBJ2-6; 10 nucleotides align to TRBD1. Trimming at V came to 5 bases and at J to 0 bases, leaving 13 bases not matched to a gene. The CDR3 is 20 residues long. Germline assignment: CDR1 SGHVS and CDR2 FNYEAQ. The CDR3 protein is CASSQGQGTWGFSGANVLTF. The CDR3 nucleotides read TGTGCCAGCAGCCAGGGACAGGGGACGTGGGGCTTCTCTGGGGCCAACGTCCTGACTTTC.

The genes are TRBV11-3 and TRBJ1-5; D is ambiguous. V lost 2 bases and J 6 bases, leaving 20 bases between the germline ends. Germline V gene lookup returns CDR1 SGHNT and CDR2 YENEEA. CDR3 length: 17 residues. This CDR3 reads CASSLPRERDWVQPQHF. The CDR3 DNA follows: TGTGCCAGCAGCTTACCGCGGGAGAGGGATTGGGTTCAGCCCCAGCATTTT.

V gene TRBV27 combines with J gene TRBJ2-5; D unresolved. The DNA matches TRBJ2-7 better at its end, which makes the J call doubtful. Germline-derived CDR1 and CDR2 are MNHEY and SMNVEV (reference sequence). The CDR3 extends over 13 amino acids. The chain's CDR3 is CASSFSSSYEQYF. DNA for the CDR3: TGTGCCAGCAGTTTTTCCTCGTCCTACGAGCAGTACTTC.

V is TRBV2 and J is TRBJ2-1, with a tentative D call TRBD1 (6 bases). Trimming removed 5 bases from V and 1 base from J, with 12 bases in between. Germline lookup yields CDR1 SNHLY and CDR2 FYNNEI. This CDR3 comprises 15 residues. As DNA, the CDR3 is TGTGCCAGCAGTCCGGACAGACCTTCCTACAATGAGCAGTTCTTC. This gives the protein CASSPDRPSYNEQFF.

The gene calls are TRBV9 and TRBJ1-2; D is undetermined. The CDR3 length is 13 residues. Trimming stripped 5 bases from V and 8 bases from J, with 16 bases between. The V gene's germline CDR1 is SGDLS and CDR2 YYNGEE. The CDR3 DNA reads TGTGCCAGCAGTTGGTCCGGCGGAGGGGGCTACACCTTC. This sequence encodes CASSWSGGGGYTF.

This rearrangement joins TRBV28 to TRBJ2-1; 8 bases map to TRBD1. The V gene's germline CDR1 is MDHEN and CDR2 SYDVKM. V shed 1 base and J 5 bases; nucleotides not matched to a gene: 4. CDR3 length: 15 amino acids. The CDR3 nucleotides read TGTGCCAGCAGTTTATACGGGACAGGCCACAATGAGCAGTTCTTC. It yields the protein CASSLYGTGHNEQFF.

The chain combines TRBV7-9 with TRBJ2-1; weak D call: TRBD1 (6 bases). The germline V and J ends were trimmed by 7 bases and 12 bases, with 28 bases remaining between them. The CDR3 has 16 residues. The germline gives CDR1 SEHNR, CDR2 FQNEAQ (reference sequence). The CDR3 DNA is TGTGCCAGCACCTTTTCGGTAACAGGGACCACACAGGGGCAGTTCTTC. Translation gives CASTFSVTGTTQGQFF.

The chain couples TRBV28 to TRBJ1-4, with 9 nucleotides matching TRBD1. This CDR3 region has 15 residues. The V gene end was trimmed by 4 bases and the J gene end by 6 bases; junction bases not matched to a gene: 6. Per germline, CDR1 MDHEN and CDR2 SYDVKM. DNA of the CDR3: TGTGCCAGCAGTTCCCCCCGGACAGGGGATGAAAAACTGTTTTTT. This translates into CASSSPRTGDEKLFF.

The V and J genes are TRBV29-1 and TRBJ1-1; 7 nucleotides align to TRBD1. Germline-derived CDR1 and CDR2 are SQVTM and ANQGSEA. The CDR3 is made up of 13 amino acids. The V gene end was trimmed by 7 bases and the J gene end by 2 bases; junction bases not matched to a gene: 7. This CDR3 is CSGWTGLNTEAFF. Here the CDR3 DNA reads TGCAGCGGATGGACAGGACTCAACACTGAAGCTTTCTTT.

This chain joins TRBV29-1 and TRBJ2-1, with a possible D match to TRBD1 (6 bases). CDR3 length equals 12 residues. In germline, CDR1 is SQVTM, CDR2 ANQGSEA. The germline V and J ends were trimmed by 4 bases and 8 bases, with 12 bases remaining between them. DNA of the CDR3: TGCAGCGTTGCCAGGGGTCGCGATGAGCAGTTCTTC. Translation gives CSVARGRDEQFF.

V is TRBV6-6 and J is TRBJ1-4, with D perhaps TRBD1 (5 bases). Germline-derived CDR1 and CDR2 are MNHNY and SVGAGI (reference sequence). The CDR3 extends over 14 amino acids. V was shortened by 10 bases and J by 3 bases, with 15 bases between the two germline ends. The CDR3 nucleotides read TGTGCCACCAAGCCCGGGGGTGCTAATGAAAAACTGTTTTTT. It is translated as CATKPGGANEKLFF.

The V gene is TRBV4-3, the J gene TRBJ2-1, with TRBD2 identical over 9 bases. Germline V gene data show CDR1 as LGHNA and CDR2 as YSLEER. Trimming cost V 0 bases and J 10 bases; bases outside gene matches: 7. This CDR3 region has 15 residues. The DNA for the CDR3 is TGCGCCAGCAGCCAAGATGGACTAGCGATCGCGGAGCAGTTCTTC. This translates into CASSQDGLAIAEQFF.

The V call is TRBV28, the J call TRBJ2-7; D possibly corresponds to TRBD2 (5 bases). The CDR3 runs to 15 residues. V was trimmed by 5 bases and J by 3 bases, leaving 17 bases between them. CDR1 and CDR2 (germline): MDHEN, SYDVKM. As DNA, the CDR3 is TGTGCCAGCAGTCCGCCTCGCCGGGGATTCTACGAGCAGTACTTC. It encodes CASSPPRRGFYEQYF.

The chain links TRBV30 to TRBJ2-3, with TRBD1 as a possible D gene (6 bases). The CDR3 covers 15 residues. Looked up from germline, CDR1 is GTSNPN and CDR2 is SVGIG (reference sequence). Trimming took 4 bases from V and 4 from J, leaving 18 bases between them. The CDR3 bases are TGTGCCTGGACCCCCCTGGTTGGGGGCCCAGATACGCAGTATTTT. Its protein product is CAWTPLVGGPDTQYF.

The genes are TRBV4-3 and TRBJ2-2; TRBD2 might be the D (6 bases). Germline values: CDR1 LGHNA, CDR2 YSLEER. V lost 4 bases and J lost 4, with 13 bases in between. The CDR3 totals 15 residues. The CDR3 nucleotides read TGCGCCAGCAGCCGCACGGGAGCGGGCACCGGGGAGCTGTTTTTT. Translation: CASSRTGAGTGELFF.

This clone was found a few times. In DNA, the CDR3 is TGTGCCACCAGGGGGGGGACGAACACTGAAGCTTTCTTT. It is translated as CATRGGTNTEAFF. This chain connects TRBV2 to TRBJ1-1; 7 bases match TRBD1. The ends lost 10 bases at V and 1 base at J; junction bases unmatched: 6. This CDR3 has 13 amino acids. CDR1 is SNHLY and CDR2 is FYNNEI in the germline V gene.

CDR3 residues: CASSEGGWRDYEQYF. Here the CDR3 DNA reads TGTGCCAGCAGTGAAGGAGGGTGGCGGGATTACGAGCAGTACTTC. V is TRBV6-1 and J is TRBJ2-7; TRBD2 is a possible D gene (6 bases). CDR3 length: 15 residues. Trimming cost V 1 base and J 4 bases, with 14 bases left between them. Germline V gene data show CDR1 as MNHNS and CDR2 as SASEGT.

The DNA of the CDR3 is TGTGCCAGCAGGGACGGGACTAGCGGGGTCAATGAGCAGTTCTTC. Encoded protein: CASRDGTSGVNEQFF. The chain employs TRBV2 and TRBJ2-1, with 13 bases fitting TRBD2. From germline, CDR1 is SNHLY and CDR2 FYNNEI. Losses at the gene ends were 6 bases for V and 6 bases for J; bases not matched to a gene: 5. CDR3 length: 15 amino acids.